The 6 T cell receptor beta chains given below trace back to one sample, sequenced in a study of blood T cell repertoires in COVID-19. Sequencing was performed with immunoSEQ multiplex PCR; in TCRdb, only in-frame clones are kept and a portion is missing. The sample yields more than 70,000 clones, about 89% seen once. The source material was peripheral blood. These receptors originate from a middle-aged man with active or convalescent COVID-19.

This clone was seen a single time. This rearrangement joins TRBV20-1 to TRBJ1-1, with D maybe TRBD1 (6 bases). CDR1 DFQATT and CDR2 SNEGSKA come from the germline V gene (reference sequence). V was shortened by 3 bases and J by 1 base, with 12 bases between the two germline ends. The CDR3 is 14 residues long. DNA of the CDR3: TGCAGTGCTAGTGAGGGGACACAGAACACTGAAGCTTTCTTT. Protein product: CSASEGTQNTEAFF.

This clone was detected only a few times. The chain carries TRBV7-9 and TRBJ2-3; TRBD1 matches 9 bases. CDR1 SEHNR and CDR2 FQNEAQ come from the germline V gene (reference sequence). This CDR3 comprises 15 residues. V lost 5 bases, J lost 2 bases, and 5 bases stayed unmatched. The CDR3 coding sequence is TGTGCCAGCAGCCAGGGGACAGGGAACACAGATACGCAGTATTTT. This gives the protein CASSQGTGNTDTQYF.

This clone was observed a handful of times. V and J are TRBV5-6 and TRBJ2-7; D is unclear. Germline V gene sequence: CDR1 SGHDT, CDR2 YYEEEE. The V and J ends lost 0 bases and 1 base respectively, with 5 bases between them. CDR3 length: 13 amino acids. CDR3: CASSLDLSYEQYV. The CDR3 coding sequence is TGTGCCAGCAGCTTGGACTTATCCTACGAGCAGTACGTC.

The sample holds one count of this clone. The chain joins TRBV4-1 to TRBJ1-5; no firm D call. The CDR3 extends over 16 amino acids. The germline gives CDR1 MGHRA, CDR2 YSYEKL. V lost 0 bases and J lost 3, with 12 bases in between. CDR3 DNA sequence: TGCGCCAGCAGCCAAGAGGTCAGCGAACACAATCAGCCCCAGCATTTT. Its protein product is CASSQEVSEHNQPQHF.

This clone was recorded only once. This sequence joins TRBV4-1 and TRBJ1-1; D unclear. V was trimmed by 1 base and J by 5 bases, leaving 5 bases between them. This CDR3 is 12 amino acids long. CDR1 MGHRA and CDR2 YSYEKL come from the germline V gene. CDR3 protein: CASSQVETEAFF. CDR3 coding DNA: TGCGCCAGCAGCCAAGTAGAAACTGAAGCTTTCTTT.

The rearrangement links TRBV19 to TRBJ1-1, with D perhaps TRBD1 (5 bases). Trimming pared 7 bases from V and 0 bases from J, leaving 12 bases between. The CDR3 runs to 14 residues. Germline loops: CDR1 LNHDA, CDR2 SQIVND (reference sequence). The CDR3 loop reads CASNPGLLNTEAFF. For the CDR3, the DNA is TGTGCCAGTAATCCGGGACTTCTGAACACTGAAGCTTTCTTT.